The sequence of this T cell receptor beta chain was determined in a study of regulatory T cells in long-lasting Graves disease. The length of the CDR3 is 13 residues. V lost 1 base, J lost 5 bases, and 3 bases stayed unmatched. Looked up from germline, CDR1 is SGHRS and CDR2 is YFSETQ. iRepertoire HTBI primers and Arm-PCR of CDR3 regions built TCR beta libraries. The authors' processing: Segment identification across samples yielded around 64 TRBV and more than twelve TRBJ segments. TCRdb recomputed calls from the multiplex PCR reads with MiXCR, one row per CDR3 protein. None of the V and J calls come from the authors' own analysis; TCRdb made them. The data hold about 540,000 distinct CDR3 sequences, with less than 15% observed a single time. In this sample, this clonotype turned up a few times. Time point: newly diagnosed GD, antithyroid drugs for less than 3 months. Extracted PBMC RNA gave rise to the TCR library.

These records were also assigned to another study, of T cells in Graves' hyperthyroidism and ophthalmopathy. That study adds: Ophthalmopathy cases were set apart from stable hyperthyroidism by a 13 V-J model.

This chain joins TRBV5-1 and TRBJ2-7; 7 nucleotides align to TRBD2. This specimen was peripheral blood mononuclear cells (PBMCs), taken at new diagnosis, from a patient treated with antithyroid drugs. The TCR sequence derives from a man aged 25 to 45 with Graves disease. The CDR3 coding sequence is TGCGCCAGCAGCTTGACTAGCGCTAACGAGCAGTACTTC. Translated: CASSLTSANEQYF.